Listed below are T cell receptor beta chains from one sample, sequenced in a study of control samples from healthy donors and cancer patients. Generated by immunoSEQ multiplex PCR, the TCRdb table keeps only in-frame clones and is missing some. This sample has 100,000 to 120,000 clones, with just under 85% found just once. The sequencing input was blood. Receptors originate from a man aged 18 to 35 in good health. Both conserved end residues are part of each CDR3. Fields, in order: V gene, clone size, D gene, J gene, CDR3 DNA, CDR3 protein. D genes are given only for firm matches. Some rows have no size entry. The others give once, few or many, or a class for an expanded clone.

TRBV7-9	-	TRBD1	TRBJ2-3	TGTGCCAGCAGCCCCACAGGGGGCGCATCAGATACGCAGTATTTT	CASSPTGGASDTQYF
TRBV4-1	-	-	TRBJ1-2	TGCGCCAGCAGCCAAGATGTGGGACCCCGAGCGGCTAACTATGGCTACACCTTC	CASSQDVGPRAANYGYTF
TRBV6-5	-	TRBD2	TRBJ2-5	TGTGCCAGCAGTTATCCCCGCGGACTAGCGGAAGAGACCCAGTACTTC	CASSYPRGLAEETQYF
TRBV11-2	few	-	TRBJ2-4	TGTGCCAGCAGCTTAGCCTCCAGTAAAAACATTCAGTACTTC	CASSLASSKNIQYF
TRBV7-6	-	TRBD1	TRBJ1-1	TGTGCCAGCAGCCCCTACAGGGGGCGTGAGGCTTTCTTT	CASSPYRGREAFF
TRBV6-5	-	TRBD1	TRBJ2-2	TGTGCCTCCCGACAGGGGAAAACCGGGGAGCTGTTTTTT	CASRQGKTGELFF
TRBV18	few	-	TRBJ2-7	TGTGCCAGCTCACCACCCCCCGGCACCTCCTACGAGCAGTACTTC	CASSPPPGTSYEQYF
TRBV9	-	TRBD2	TRBJ2-5	TGTGCCAGCAGCGTGGGGGGGACTAGCAGACAAGAGACCCAGTACTTC	CASSVGGTSRQETQYF
TRBV4-1	-	-	TRBJ1-5	TGCGCCAGCAGCCAAGATCCCAGACCATATAGCAATCAGCCCCAGCATTTT	CASSQDPRPYSNQPQHF
TRBV10-3	-	TRBD1	TRBJ2-2	TGTGCCATCAGGATGGGACAGGGGGTCAGGACCGGGGAGCTGTTTTTT	CAIRMGQGVRTGELFF
TRBV2	-	-	TRBJ1-6	TGTGCCAGCAGTGAGCTCGACGGGGAAAATTCACCCCTCCACTTT	CASSELDGENSPLHF
TRBV10-3	-	-	TRBJ1-5	TGTGCCATCAGTGAGTCGATAGGTCAGCCCCAGCATTTT	CAISESIGQPQHF
TRBV2	-	TRBD2	TRBJ2-2	TGTGCCAGCTGTTTAAGCGGGGGGGCAGCCGGGGAGCTGTTTTTT	CASCLSGGAAGELFF
TRBV28	-	-	TRBJ2-4	TGTGCCAGCAGCTCCCGCGGGACATCGATAGCCAAAAACATTCAGTACTTC	CASSSRGTSIAKNIQYF
TRBV27	-	TRBD1	TRBJ1-1	TGTGCCAGCAGTTTGGGGGCGACAGGGGATGCTTTCTTT	CASSLGATGDAFF
TRBV13	-	-	TRBJ2-1	TGTGCCAGCAGCTTAACAAGGGACAATGAGCAGTTCTTC	CASSLTRDNEQFF
TRBV7-9	few	-	TRBJ1-4	TGTGCCAGCAGCTTAGATACCCATGAAAAACTGTTTTTT	CASSLDTHEKLFF
TRBV6-5	few	-	TRBJ2-7	TGTGCCAGCAGTTACTCGCGTGGGGGCAACGAGCAGTACTTC	CASSYSRGGNEQYF
TRBV5-6	-	TRBD1	TRBJ2-1	TGTGCCAGCAGCTTCGGGACAGCTAACTACAATGAGCAGTTCTTC	CASSFGTANYNEQFF
TRBV7-2	once	-	TRBJ2-7	TGTGCCAGCAGCTTCAGCCAGCTCAGCTCCTACGAGCAGTACTTC	CASSFSQLSSYEQYF
TRBV4-3	-	-	TRBJ1-2	TGCGCCAGCAGCCAAGATAAGGTCAGCTTCTATGGCTACACCTTC	CASSQDKVSFYGYTF
TRBV19	-	-	TRBJ1-5	TGTGCCAGTAGTTCAGGGGTTGGGAGCAATCAGCCCCAGCATTTT	CASSSGVGSNQPQHF
TRBV10-3	-	-	TRBJ1-3	TGTGCCATCAGTGACTCGGGACGCCTCTCTGGAAACACCATATATTTT	CAISDSGRLSGNTIYF
TRBV4-2	-	-	TRBJ2-4	TGTGCCAGCAGCCCCCCGGACGAGATTCAGTACTTC	CASSPPDEIQYF
TRBV28	-	-	TRBJ1-4	TGTGCCAGCAGACAATTTAAGGGGCGGGGTGAAAAACTGTTTTTT	CASRQFKGRGEKLFF
TRBV9	-	TRBD1	TRBJ2-1	TGTGCCAGCAGCGGGACAGGGGATCCCTACAATGAGCAGTTCTTC	CASSGTGDPYNEQFF
TRBV19	-	-	TRBJ1-5	TGTGCCAGTAGTATAGAAGGAGGAGGGGCAGGGGTTCAGCCCCAGCATTTT	CASSIEGGGAGVQPQHF
TRBV5-5	-	-	TRBJ1-3	TGTGCCAGCAGCTTGGCGCCGGCAAGCTCTGGAAACACCATATATTTT	CASSLAPASSGNTIYF
TRBV6-5	-	-	TRBJ2-1	TGTGCCAGCAGTTTTAGCGGCGGGAAATACAATGAGCAGTTCTTC	CASSFSGGKYNEQFF
TRBV3-1/TRBV3-2	-	TRBD1	TRBJ2-7	TGTGCCAGCAGCGCCAGGGGGCCATACTACGAGCAGTACTTC	CASSARGPYYEQYF
TRBV19	-	TRBD1	TRBJ2-3	TGTGCCAGTAGAGGGGGCCCAGATACGCAGTATTTT	CASRGGPDTQYF
TRBV29-1	once	TRBD1	TRBJ1-2	TGCAGCGTTGAAAGGGAACAGGGGCTCTATGGCTACACCTTC	CSVEREQGLYGYTF
TRBV6-6	-	-	TRBJ1-4	TGTGCCAGCAGTCTCGAGCGGGATAATGAAAAACTGTTTTTT	CASSLERDNEKLFF
TRBV27	-	TRBD2	TRBJ2-7	TGTGCCAGCACCCCTCGTCGGGGGGCCTACGAGCAGTACTTC	CASTPRRGAYEQYF
TRBV4-3	-	TRBD2	TRBJ2-1	TGCGCCAGCAGCCCCACGGGACTAGCGGGGATGAATGAGCAGTTCTTC	CASSPTGLAGMNEQFF
TRBV27	-	-	TRBJ2-2	TGTGCCAGCAGTAATCCGATTAACACCGGGGAGCTGTTTTTT	CASSNPINTGELFF
TRBV5-1	-	-	TRBJ2-1	TGCGCCAGCAGCCGGGACCTCTACAATGAGCAGTTCTTC	CASSRDLYNEQFF
TRBV4-2	few	-	TRBJ2-2	TGTGCCAGCAGCCAAGGGACGAGTAACACCGGGGAGCTGTTTTTT	CASSQGTSNTGELFF
TRBV10-3	-	-	TRBJ2-7	TGTGCCATCAGGGGGGACGGAGCCTCCTACGAGCAGTACTTC	CAIRGDGASYEQYF
TRBV10-3	-	TRBD1	TRBJ1-2	TGTGCCATCAGGGAGGACAGGGGGCGCGAGGATGGCTACACCTTC	CAIREDRGREDGYTF
TRBV2	once	TRBD2	TRBJ2-3	TGTGCCAGCAGTGAAGCGCTTCCGACTAGCGGGGTGGTAGATACGCAGTATTTT	CASSEALPTSGVVDTQYF
TRBV30	-	-	TRBJ1-1	TGTGCCTGGAGTGTCCTTGGGGTTGAAGCTTTCTTT	CAWSVLGVEAFF
TRBV27	-	-	TRBJ1-4	TGTGCCAGCAGTGAGTCTTGGCAAAAACTGTTTTTT	CASSESWQKLFF
TRBV2	-	-	TRBJ2-3	TGTGCCAGCAGTGAAGAGGGTACGAGGACAGATACGCAGTATTTT	CASSEEGTRTDTQYF
TRBV15	once	TRBD1	TRBJ1-5	TGTGCCACCAGCAGAGGGGACAGGGTGAATCAGCCCCAGCATTTT	CATSRGDRVNQPQHF
TRBV2	-	TRBD2	TRBJ2-7	TGTGCCAGCCTGGGGCTAGCGGGGGGCGAGCAGTACTTC	CASLGLAGGEQYF
TRBV4-2	-	TRBD2	TRBJ2-3	TGTGCCAGCAGCCAAGATCGGACGGGGGGGAGGAATACGCAGTATTTT	CASSQDRTGGRNTQYF
TRBV19	-	-	TRBJ2-2	TGTGCCAGTAGTTCGCGGACGTCGACGGGGACCGGGGAGCTGTTTTTT	CASSSRTSTGTGELFF
TRBV5-1	once	-	TRBJ2-7	TGCGCCAGCAGCTTGACGGGTTACTACGAGCAGTACTTC	CASSLTGYYEQYF
TRBV5-8	-	-	TRBJ2-1	TGTGCCAGCAGCTTGGATTGGAATGAGCAGTTCTTC	CASSLDWNEQFF
TRBV19	-	-	TRBJ1-5	TGTGCCAGTAGTACCCCGGAGGGCGAACGGCAGCCCCAGCATTTT	CASSTPEGERQPQHF
TRBV11-1	-	TRBD2	TRBJ2-3	TGTGCCAGCAGCTTGAGCGGGGGGGCCTTGGATACGCAGTATTTT	CASSLSGGALDTQYF
TRBV18	-	-	TRBJ2-1	TGTGCCAGCTCACCACTTGAATTTAGGGGATCCTACAATGAGCAGTTCTTC	CASSPLEFRGSYNEQFF